This T cell receptor beta chain was sequenced for a study of blood T cell repertoires in COVID-19. Study summary: COVID-19 samples collected from the United States, Italy and Spain covered acute and convalescent phases. In each case, the material was cDNA or gDNA derived from T cells, B-cell-depleted T cells, or PBMCs.

CDR1 is SQVTM, CDR2 ANQGSEA, per germline. Trimming took off 3 bases at V and 4 bases at J, with 12 bases between the two ends. The CDR3 has 13 residues. Here immunoSEQ multiplex PCR was the method, and the copy in TCRdb shows in-frame clones only, minus some. The sample lists 200,000 or so clones, approximately 81% occurring once. The sequencing input was peripheral blood. The TCR comes from a woman in her fifties or sixties who had recovered from COVID-19. V gene TRBV29-1 combines with J gene TRBJ1-2, with D unclear. In DNA, the CDR3 is TGCAGCGTTGAGAACCCCGGAGGCTATGGCTACACCTTC. It specifies CSVENPGGYGYTF.